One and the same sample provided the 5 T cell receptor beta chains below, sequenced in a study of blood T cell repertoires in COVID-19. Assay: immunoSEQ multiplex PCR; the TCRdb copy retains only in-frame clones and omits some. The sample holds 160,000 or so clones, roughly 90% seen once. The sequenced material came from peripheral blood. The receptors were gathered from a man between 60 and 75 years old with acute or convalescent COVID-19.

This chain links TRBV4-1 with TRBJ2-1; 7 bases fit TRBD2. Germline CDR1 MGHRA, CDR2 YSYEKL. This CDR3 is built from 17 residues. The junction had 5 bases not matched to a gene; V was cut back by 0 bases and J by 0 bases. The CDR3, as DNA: TGCGCCAGCAGCCAAGATGGAACGGGGGGCTCCTACAATGAGCAGTTCTTC. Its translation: CASSQDGTGGSYNEQFF.

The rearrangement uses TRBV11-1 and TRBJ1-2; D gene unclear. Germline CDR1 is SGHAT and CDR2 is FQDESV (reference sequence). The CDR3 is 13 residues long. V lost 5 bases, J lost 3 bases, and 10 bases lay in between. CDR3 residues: CASSPPGYYGYTF. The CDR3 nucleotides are TGTGCCAGCAGCCCCCCGGGGTACTATGGCTACACCTTC.

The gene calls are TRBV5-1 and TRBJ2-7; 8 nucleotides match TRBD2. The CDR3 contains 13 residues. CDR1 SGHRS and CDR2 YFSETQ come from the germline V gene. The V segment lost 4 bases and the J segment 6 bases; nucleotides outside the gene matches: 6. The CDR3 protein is CASSPPGRVEQYF. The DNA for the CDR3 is TGCGCCAGCAGCCCCCCCGGGAGGGTCGAGCAGTACTTC.

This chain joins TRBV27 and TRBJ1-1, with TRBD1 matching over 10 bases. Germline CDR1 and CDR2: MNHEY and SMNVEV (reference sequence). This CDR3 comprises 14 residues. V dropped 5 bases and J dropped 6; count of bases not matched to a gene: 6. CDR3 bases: TGTGCCAGCAGTGTGGGACAGGGGTTCCCTGAAGCTTTCTTT. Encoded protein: CASSVGQGFPEAFF.

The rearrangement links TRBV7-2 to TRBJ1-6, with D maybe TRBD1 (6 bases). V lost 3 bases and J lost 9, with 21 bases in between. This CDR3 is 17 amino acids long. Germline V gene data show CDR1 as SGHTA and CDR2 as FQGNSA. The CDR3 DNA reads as TGTGCCAGCAGCTTCCTTTACTCAACAGGGATCGGTTCACCCCTCCACTTT. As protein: CASSFLYSTGIGSPLHF.